This T cell receptor (beta chain) originates from a study of post-analysis software for immune sequencing data (dated by TCRdb to about 2015). Some background on the complete study: Relapsing-remitting, secondary progressive and progressive-relapsing multiple sclerosis were recorded as disease courses, and subtype annotation was lacking for some patients. The patient repertoires were compared against approximately twelve previously published healthy control repertoires obtained from donors aged 6 to 25 years. A subset of samples was prepared in parallel using single-end sample barcoding, then pooled and co-amplified after Illumina adapter ligation.

Receptor amplification or capture employed PCR. Sequencing was carried out with an Illumina HiSeq 2500. Unique molecular identifiers were incorporated into TCR beta cDNA libraries to reduce PCR and sequencing biases. Every 1 to 10 million input T cells yielded approximately 500,000 cDNA molecules, meaning each molecule approximated one T cell. The patient libraries were prepared and sequenced with the same protocol used for the earlier healthy control dataset. Within a given batch, samples were prepared together, multiplexed and sequenced on the same HiSeq lane. The authors' pipeline ran thus. Raw barcoded reads were processed with MIGEC, discarding single-read molecular identifier groups before consensus assembly and CDR3 extraction. Clonotype tables were post-analysed with VDJtools, and diversity was normalized by down-sampling all datasets to the smallest sample size. To correct batch-related cross-sample contamination, repertoire overlap clustering matched CDR3 amino acid sequences but not nucleotide sequences. The public reads were run again by TCRdb, first through fastp at Q25 and then through MiXCR, and only productive beta chains were kept. Duplicate CDR3 protein sequences are folded into a single record with the most common DNA and genes. These V and J calls rely on TCRdb rather than the paper's analysis. In all, the sample holds roughly 410,000 distinct CDR3 sequences, and less than 35% of those were seen once. Around 15% of the sample is held by the ten biggest clonotypes.

Study-level results and caveats: The multiple sclerosis patient group was slightly younger than the control group. When samples were clustered directly using the F measure, samples prepared in the same batch co-clustered strongly, which prompted a batch-effect correction. Compared with controls, multiple sclerosis patients had significantly lower normalized Chao1 diversity, a finding suggesting substantial peripheral T-cell clonal expansion. A few TRBV segments, including TRBV5-6, TRBV5-1 and TRBV20-1, were significantly more frequent in patients than controls.

To demonstrate the VDJtools post-analysis software, the study profiled TCR beta repertoires from the peripheral blood of about a dozen young patients with multiple sclerosis. Multiple sclerosis patients were children and adolescents aged roughly 6 to 17 years. A note on this clonotype: No cognate antigen has been identified for it. No qualities accompany the bases; no much larger clone lies one base away.

The germline V gene gives CDR1 as SQVTM and CDR2 as ANQGSEA. Taken from cysteine to phenylalanine, the CDR3 has 17 residues. The kept DNA is CDR3 alone, 51 bases in frame from the first base. Ends trimmed: V by 6 bases, J by 0 bases; bases unmatched to a gene: 12. The specimen was blood. The clonotype originates from a girl between 10 and 17 years old with multiple sclerosis. The V and J segments used are TRBV29-1 and TRBJ2-7; TRBD1 aligns with 12 central bases. DNA sequence: TGCAGCGTCGAGGTCCCTCCGGGACAGGGGGCCTCCTACGAGCAGTACTTC. Its protein is CSVEVPPGQGASYEQYF.